The T cell receptor (beta chain) described here comes from a study of cytomegalovirus exposure and HLA in healthy donors. Broader study findings: Clusters of TCRs from the first cohort tended to co-occur in the 95 to 150 validation repertoires (as a later analysis found). The CMV antigen specificity of a few CMV-associated chains was confirmed through in vitro analysis.

This CDR3 has 11 amino acids. V was shortened by 10 bases and J by 10 bases, with 16 bases between the two germline ends. From germline, CDR1 is LNHDA and CDR2 SQIVND (reference sequence). The repertoire was sequenced with immunoSEQ multiplex PCR; TCRdb's copy has only in-frame clones and lacks some. This table has approximately 110,000 clones, 94% appearing once. A word on this clone: Its antigen remains unidentified.

The sequenced material came from PBMCs. The receptor was isolated from a woman between 18 and 29 years old in good health and CMV-seronegative. The chain carries TRBV19 and TRBJ1-1; possible D gene TRBD1, 6 bases. CDR3 loop: CAIIQGGGAFF. For the CDR3, the DNA is TGTGCCATCATACAGGGAGGGGGAGCTTTCTTT.